What follows are 9 T cell receptor beta chains derived from one specimen sequenced in a study of T-cell reconstitution after alpha-beta-depleted transplantation in children. For TCRbeta, the library was prepared with unique molecular identifiers. From the PCR reads, TCRdb called clonotypes with MiXCR, one entry per CDR3 protein. The sample shows about 1,000,000 distinct CDR3 sequences, around 30% of them seen only once. The input for sequencing was PBMCs, mostly from graft donor cells, taken 360 days after TCRalphabeta/CD19-depleted stem cell transplant. The receptor source for this set is a boy less than two years old who had a stem cell transplant for SCID, so the T cells may come from the graft donor.

This clonotype was picked up a small number of times. This chain uses TRBV6-1 with TRBJ1-1; no reliable D call. With 5 bases removed from V and 7 bases from J, the gap between germline ends came to 17 bases. The CDR3 is made up of 14 amino acids. CDR1 is MNHNS and CDR2 is SASEGT in the germline V gene. CDR3 in DNA: TGTGCCAGCAGTCCAGCTCATCAATGGGGTGAAGCTTTCTTT. Translated: CASSPAHQWGEAFF.

V usage is TRBV28 and J usage is TRBJ2-3; D tentatively fits TRBD1 or TRBD2 (7 bases each). Germline V gives CDR1 MDHEN, CDR2 SYDVKM. V lost 7 bases, J lost 7 bases, and 18 bases lay in between. CDR3 length: 14 residues. The CDR3 sequence: CASNRGLAVNTQYF. The CDR3 DNA is TGTGCCAGCAATAGGGGGCTAGCGGTGAATACGCAGTATTTT.

The V and J genes are TRBV28 and TRBJ2-1; a possible D gene is TRBD1 (5 bases). The CDR3 has 16 amino acids. The V end was cut by 6 bases, the J end by 10 bases, with 25 bases between. The germline V gene encodes CDR1 MDHEN and CDR2 SYDVKM. The DNA for the CDR3 is TGTGCCAGCAGACCCCGTGTTGAGACAGTGCCGTCGGAGCAGTTCTTC. Translation: CASRPRVETVPSEQFF.

This clonotype was counted a few times. This chain uses TRBV6-2 or TRBV6-3 with TRBJ2-1; D perhaps matches TRBD2 (6 bases). This CDR3 has 17 amino acids. Germline CDR1 and CDR2: MNHEY and SVGEGT. Trimming removed 0 bases at V and 5 bases at J, with 17 bases between. CDR3 nucleotides: TGTGCCAGCAGTTACTCGGCGGGGTTGTGGGGCCACAATGAGCAGTTCTTC. Translated, it gives CASSYSAGLWGHNEQFF.

J is TRBJ2-7 and V is TRBV10-3; D not certain. The CDR3 totals 17 residues. The ends were cut back, 2 bases at V and 3 bases at J, with 20 bases in the middle. CDR1 ENHRY and CDR2 SYGVKD come from the germline V gene. CDR3: CAISETFTDKPFYEQYF. In DNA, the CDR3 is TGTGCCATCAGTGAGACTTTTACAGATAAACCCTTCTACGAGCAGTACTTC.

This clonotype was counted a few times. The rearrangement uses TRBV25-1 and TRBJ2-5; unclear D gene. This CDR3 is built from 13 residues. Germline V gene sequence: CDR1 MGHDK, CDR2 SYGVNS. Trimming removed 4 bases at V and 5 bases at J, with 11 bases between. The DNA for the CDR3 is TGTGCCAGCAGTGCGTCGAGTAAGGAGACCCAGTACTTC. Its translation: CASSASSKETQYF. Using reference TRBV25-1 and TRBJ2-5 for the parts outside the CDR3, the full variable domain is EADIYQTPRYLVIGTGKKITLECSQTMGHDKMYWYQQDPGMELHLIHYSYGVNSTEKGDLSSESTVSRIRTEHFPLTLESARPSHTSQYLCASSASSKETQYFGPGTRLLVL.

This clonotype came up a few times. The chain combines TRBV28 with TRBJ2-7; tentative D call: TRBD2 (6 bases). CDR1 and CDR2 (germline): MDHEN, SYDVKM. V was trimmed by 3 bases and J by 1 base, leaving 13 bases between them. The CDR3 is 15 residues long. The CDR3 DNA follows: TGTGCCAGCAGTTTCGAGCGGGCAAGATCCTACGAGCAGTACTTC. Translated: CASSFERARSYEQYF.

The chain joins TRBV4-3 to TRBJ2-5; D gene unclear. Germline loops: CDR1 LGHNA, CDR2 YSLEER. This CDR3 is built from 12 residues. The germline V and J ends were trimmed by 0 bases and 9 bases, with 8 bases remaining between them. The CDR3 reads CASSQDLSSQYF. The CDR3 bases are TGCGCCAGCAGCCAAGATCTTTCATCCCAGTACTTC.

This clonotype was picked up a small number of times. This chain joins TRBV20-1 and TRBJ2-5; 8 bases agree with TRBD2. The CDR3 is made up of 13 amino acids. The V gene's germline CDR1 is DFQATT and CDR2 SNEGSKA (reference sequence). CDR3 sequence (DNA): TGCAGCGGGGGGGGAGAAGGGGAAGAGACCCAGTACTTC. Its translation is CSGGGEGEETQYF.